These T cell receptor beta chains were read from a single sample in a study of cytomegalovirus exposure and HLA in healthy donors. Produced via immunoSEQ multiplex PCR; TCRdb's table is partial and in-frame only. The ten top clones account for about 12%, within a sample of roughly 57,000 clones. The source material was PBMCs. The receptors originated from a woman in her 30s in good health and CMV-seropositive. Each CDR3 is given with its conserved first and last residue. The D gene is left open where the match is weak.

j_call v_call d_call cdr3_aa cdr3_nt
TRBJ2-1 TRBV7-6 TRBD1 CASSSTGGQGVGQFF TGTGCCAGCAGCTCTACCGGGGGACAGGGTGTGGGGCAGTTCTTC
TRBJ2-5 TRBV28 . CASSLAGARETQYF TGTGCCAGCAGTTTAGCGGGGGCCCGAGAGACCCAGTACTTC
TRBJ2-5 TRBV18 . CASSLMDSDLQETQYF TGTGCCAGCTCCCTCATGGACAGTGACCTCCAAGAGACCCAGTACTTC
TRBJ1-5 TRBV19 . CASSTRRQNQPQHF TGTGCCAGTAGTACCCGACGACAGAATCAGCCCCAGCATTTT
TRBJ2-1 TRBV30 . CAWSLGGEQFF TGTGCCTGGAGCCTCGGGGGTGAGCAGTTCTTC
TRBJ2-5 TRBV25-1 TRBD2 CASSLGLAGAETQYF TGTGCCAGCAGCCTCGGACTAGCGGGAGCGGAGACCCAGTACTTC
TRBJ1-2 TRBV29-1 . CSGGGSDGYTF TGCAGCGGAGGGGGTTCGGATGGCTACACCTTC
TRBJ2-7 TRBV5-4 . CASSLSGKGVLEQYF TGTGCCAGCAGCCTGTCTGGGAAAGGGGTTCTCGAGCAGTACTTC
TRBJ2-1 TRBV5-1 TRBD2 CASSLASGGNEQFF TGCGCCAGCAGCTTGGCCTCGGGAGGCAATGAGCAGTTCTTC
TRBJ1-2 TRBV19 TRBD1 CASSKGTATNYGYTF TGTGCCAGTAGTAAGGGGACAGCGACTAACTATGGCTACACCTTC
TRBJ2-5 TRBV27 . CASSPSETQYF TGTGCCAGCAGCCCATCCGAGACCCAGTACTTC
TRBJ2-5 TRBV28 TRBD2 CASSGLAVDESQYF TGTGCCAGCAGTGGACTAGCGGTAGACGAGTCCCAGTACTTC
TRBJ2-7 TRBV11-2 . CASSLGYITYEQYF TGTGCCAGCAGCTTAGGGTACATAACCTACGAGCAGTACTTC
TRBJ1-4 TRBV7-9 . CASSLDGQGSKKLFF TGTGCCAGCAGCTTAGATGGGCAGGGGAGCAAAAAACTGTTTTTT
TRBJ2-1 TRBV6-1 TRBD2 CASSELAGSDNEQFF TGTGCCAGCAGTGAACTAGCGGGCTCCGACAATGAGCAGTTCTTC
TRBJ2-7 TRBV30 TRBD2 CAPKKQIPGTNYTYEQYF TGTGCCCCAAAAAAACAAATTCCCGGGACTAACTATACCTACGAGCAGTACTTC
TRBJ1-4 TRBV27 TRBD1 CASMAAGTGIEKLFF TGTGCCAGCATGGCGGCCGGGACAGGGATTGAAAAACTGTTTTTT
TRBJ1-1 TRBV7-6 . CASSPLHDGTKAFF TGTGCCAGCAGCCCCCTGCACGACGGGACAAAAGCTTTCTTT
TRBJ1-2 TRBV5-6 . CASTLTGGYTF TGTGCCAGCACCCTAACGGGAGGCTACACCTTC
TRBJ2-1 TRBV5-6 . CASSSGLAGNEQFF TGTGCCAGCAGCTCGGGACTGGCGGGGAATGAGCAGTTCTTC
TRBJ1-1 TRBV5-5 . CASSLGQANTEAFF TGTGCCAGCAGCTTGGGACAGGCGAACACTGAAGCTTTCTTT
TRBJ1-6 TRBV30 . CAWKGGDAPLHF TGTGCCTGGAAGGGAGGGGATGCACCCCTCCACTTT